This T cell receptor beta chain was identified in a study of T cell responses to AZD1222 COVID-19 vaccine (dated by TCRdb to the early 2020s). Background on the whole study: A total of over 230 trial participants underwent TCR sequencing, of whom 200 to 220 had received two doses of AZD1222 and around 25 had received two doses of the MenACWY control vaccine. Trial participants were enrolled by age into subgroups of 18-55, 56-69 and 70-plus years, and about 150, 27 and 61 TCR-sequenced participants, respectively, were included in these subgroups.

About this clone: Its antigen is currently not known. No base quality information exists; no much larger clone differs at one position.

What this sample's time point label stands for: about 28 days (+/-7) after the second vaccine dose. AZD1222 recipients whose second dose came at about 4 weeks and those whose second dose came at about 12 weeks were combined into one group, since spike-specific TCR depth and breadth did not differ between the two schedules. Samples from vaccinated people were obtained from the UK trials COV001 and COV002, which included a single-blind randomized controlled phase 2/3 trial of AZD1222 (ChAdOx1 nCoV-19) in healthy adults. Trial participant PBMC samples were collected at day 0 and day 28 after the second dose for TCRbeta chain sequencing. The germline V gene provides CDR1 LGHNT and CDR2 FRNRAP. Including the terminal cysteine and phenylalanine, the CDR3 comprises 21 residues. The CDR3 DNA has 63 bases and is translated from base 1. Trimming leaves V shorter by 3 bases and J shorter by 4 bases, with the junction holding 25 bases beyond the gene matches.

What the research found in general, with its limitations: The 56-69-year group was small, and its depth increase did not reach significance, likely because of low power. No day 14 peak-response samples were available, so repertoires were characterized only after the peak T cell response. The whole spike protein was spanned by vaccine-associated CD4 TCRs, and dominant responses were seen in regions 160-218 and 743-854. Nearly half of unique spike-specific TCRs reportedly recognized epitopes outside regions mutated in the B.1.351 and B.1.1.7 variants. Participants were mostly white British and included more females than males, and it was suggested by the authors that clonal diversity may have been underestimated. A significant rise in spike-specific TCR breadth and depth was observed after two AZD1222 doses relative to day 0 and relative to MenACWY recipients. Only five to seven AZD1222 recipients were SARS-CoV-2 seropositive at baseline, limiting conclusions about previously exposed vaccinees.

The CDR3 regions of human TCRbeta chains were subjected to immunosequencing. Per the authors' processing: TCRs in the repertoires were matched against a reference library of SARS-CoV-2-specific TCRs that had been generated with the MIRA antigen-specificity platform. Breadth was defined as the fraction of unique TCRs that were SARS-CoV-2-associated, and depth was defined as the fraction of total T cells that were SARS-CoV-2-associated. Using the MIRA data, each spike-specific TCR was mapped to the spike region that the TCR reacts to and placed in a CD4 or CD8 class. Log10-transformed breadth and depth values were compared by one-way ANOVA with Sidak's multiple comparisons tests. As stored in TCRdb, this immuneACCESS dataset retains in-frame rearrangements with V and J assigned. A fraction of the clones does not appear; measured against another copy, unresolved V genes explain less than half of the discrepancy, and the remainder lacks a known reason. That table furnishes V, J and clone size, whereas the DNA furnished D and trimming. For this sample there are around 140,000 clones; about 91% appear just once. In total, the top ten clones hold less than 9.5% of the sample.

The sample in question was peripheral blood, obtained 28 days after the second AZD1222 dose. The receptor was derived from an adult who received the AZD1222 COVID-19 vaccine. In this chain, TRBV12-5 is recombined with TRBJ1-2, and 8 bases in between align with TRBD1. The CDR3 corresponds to CASGFSDVGVFHRDRTYGYTF. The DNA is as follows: TGTGCTAGTGGTTTCAGCGATGTTGGGGTCTTCCACCGGGACAGGACCTATGGCTACACCTTC.